This T cell receptor beta chain was sequenced for a study of beta chain features in type 1 diabetes (dated by TCRdb to 2017 to 2018). Regarding the complete study: Mean age, gender distribution, total cell number and subset yield were not different between patients and healthy donors. A total of 85 million to 110 million sorted cells were examined across all samples, and RNA yield correlated strongly with the number of cells per subset. In the study, TCRB repertoires of sorted circulating CD4+ T cell subsets from recently diagnosed type 1 diabetes patients were compared with those of matched healthy donors. Regulatory and stem cell-like memory subsets were obtained from only 8 patients and roughly eight healthy donors, while naive and central memory subsets were obtained from all 30 or so donors. General study outcomes and caveats: PCR might favor shorter templates, but patient and control samples were amplified and corrected together, so any skew would affect both groups equally. Naive, central memory and regulatory TCRB repertoires appeared to be more similar among patients than among healthy donors. Fewer insertions and more nucleotide deletions at VDJ recombination sites were observed in patients with type 1 diabetes, implying thymic rearrangement abnormalities. Sequencing cDNA rather than genomic DNA could over-represent highly expressing activated cells, although activation and CD3 levels did not differ between groups. In all four CD4+ subsets, TCRB CDR3 length was moderately but significantly shorter in type 1 diabetes patients. Because small numbers of individuals were included in the HLA sub-analyses, any influence of HLA type on TCRB rearrangement was left unresolved.

All of the isolated RNA was reverse transcribed with the High Capacity cDNA Reverse Transcription Kit, so expressed TCRB transcripts were sequenced. Deep immunoSEQ sequencing was applied to naive, central memory and regulatory T cell samples, giving an average of around 3.4 million total reads per sample. Sorted cells were lysed in RLT buffer and RNA was extracted with DNase-treated RNeasy Micro or Mini kits, depending on cell number. To prevent cross-contamination, each cell subset was processed individually, whereas patient and healthy donor samples were processed jointly. The immunoSEQ multiplex PCR was used to amplify TCRB sequences from cDNA, generating 87-bp fragments that spanned the CDR3 region. The amplicons were sequenced using the Illumina HiSeq platform. The authors' analysis ran thus. Synthetic template baselines were used to correct PCR bias computationally, reads within Hamming distance 2 were collapsed, and singletons that could not be merged were discarded. Reads were aligned to IMGT to assign V, D and J genes, CDR3 length, and insertions or deletions at six rearrangement sites. Within each subset, clonotype counts were normalized to sorted cell number, and only after that were true diversity and Gini coefficients computed with the tcR R package. The overlap coefficient, calculated on TCRB nucleotide sequences, was used to quantify repertoire sharing. The table comes from immuneACCESS by way of TCRdb, which keeps in-frame sequences with V and J called. Part of the clones is missing from these tables; in studies checked, under half for an unresolved V gene and the rest for unknown reasons. V, J and clone size are those of that table, while D and trimming were read from the DNA. This sample has 300,000 to 350,000 clones in its table, and about 15% of those were observed once. The ten largest clones take up about 6.7% of the sample.

A single peripheral blood draw of around 120 mL on average was collected from each donor into heparinised tubes. Naive, central memory, regulatory and stem cell-like memory CD4+ T cells were sorted on a BD FACSAria II using a panel including CD45RO, CCR7, CD25, CD127, CD95 and CD27. A purity above 95% was achieved for all sorted populations. PBMCs were isolated immediately by Lymphoprep density gradient centrifugation and stained directly without culture. Samples were stained and sorted in pairs, with one healthy donor and one patient per experiment, so that batch effects were minimized. V loses 2 bases, J loses 1 base, and the germline ends lie 12 bases apart. CDR1 and CDR2 are drawn from the germline V gene: KGHSH, LQKENI. The CDR3 contains 15 residues, cysteine and phenylalanine counted. Kept here is only the CDR3 DNA, which spans 45 bases and is read in frame from base 1. This clone occurred a few times. No antigen is known for it. Base quality data are lacking; no much larger clone is found one base away.

The V and J segments used are TRBV18 and TRBJ2-7; TRBD2 might be the D gene, on 6 matching bases. The sample was central memory CD4+ T cells from blood. The sequence came from a man aged 30-40 years in good health. The CDR3 reads CASSPSLGGSYEQYF. The nucleotide sequence is TGTGCCAGCTCACCATCACTCGGGGGTTCCTACGAGCAGTACTTC.